The 20 T cell receptor beta chains listed next were all sequenced from one sample in a study of blood T cell repertoires in COVID-19. Sequencing was performed with immunoSEQ multiplex PCR; in TCRdb, only in-frame clones are kept and a portion is missing. The sample has 270,000 or so clones; roughly 84% are singletons. The sequencing input was PBMCs or T cells enriched from blood (not recorded which). The receptors originated from a man aged 50 or older who had recovered from COVID-19.

This clone was recorded a few times. For the CDR3, the DNA is TGTGCCAGCAGCTTGGCCCCTCCTAGTGGGGGGGATACGCAGTATTTT. The encoded protein is CASSLAPPSGGDTQYF. The V gene is TRBV5-5, the J gene TRBJ2-3; possibly TRBD2 for D (6 bases). V was pared by 0 bases and J by 6 bases, with 17 bases between. Germline CDR1 SGHKS, CDR2 YYEKEE (reference sequence). The CDR3 sequence is 16 residues long.

J is TRBJ1-2 and V is TRBV18, with 8 bases aligning to TRBD1. V was pared by 6 bases and J by 3 bases, with 6 bases of the junction left unmatched. CDR1 is KGHSH, CDR2 LQKENI, per germline. The CDR3 contains 14 residues. CDR3 region: CASSDRTGHYGYTF. CDR3 bases: TGTGCCAGCTCCGACCGGACAGGGCACTATGGCTACACCTTC.

The CDR3 here is CASSSDRRNQPQHF. The CDR3 nucleotides are TGTGCCAGCAGTTCCGACAGACGGAATCAGCCCCAGCATTTT. This chain links TRBV6-2 or TRBV6-3 with TRBJ1-5; weak D call: TRBD1 (5 bases). Trimming removed 4 bases from V and 4 bases from J, with 11 bases in between. Looked up from germline, CDR1 is MNHEY and CDR2 is SVGEGT. The CDR3 totals 14 residues.

The chain combines TRBV5-1 with TRBJ2-6, with a weak D call TRBD1 (5 bases). The CDR3 length is 15 residues. Trimming stripped 8 bases from V and 1 base from J, with 13 bases between. Germline V gives CDR1 SGHRS, CDR2 YFSETQ. The CDR3 bases are TGCGCCAGTAGGGCTCCAGGGTCTGGGGCCAACGTCCTGACTTTC. It codes for CASRAPGSGANVLTF.

This clone was recorded a few times. The V call is TRBV7-9, the J call TRBJ1-5; 7 bases fit TRBD1. Germline lookup yields CDR1 SEHNR and CDR2 FQNEAQ (reference sequence). Germline trimming cut 5 bases from V and 0 bases from J; bases unmatched to any gene: 10. The CDR3 consists of 17 residues. The CDR3 loop reads CASSGSGRGSSNQPQHF. In nucleotides, the CDR3 is TGTGCCAGCAGCGGATCTGGCAGGGGGAGTAGCAATCAGCCCCAGCATTTT.

The chain is built from TRBV5-1 and TRBJ2-1; 10 bases are a match to TRBD2. The length of the CDR3 is 17 residues. In germline, CDR1 is SGHRS, CDR2 YFSETQ. J was trimmed by 6 bases and V by 2 bases; bases with no gene match: 11. CDR3 sequence reads: CASSFSLTSGEFNEQFF. DNA for the CDR3: TGCGCCAGCAGCTTTTCCCTAACTAGCGGGGAATTCAATGAGCAGTTCTTC.

The chain has TRBV19 and TRBJ2-1; a weak D match, TRBD1 (5 bases). The ends were cut back, 6 bases at V and 12 bases at J, with 12 bases in the middle. The CDR3 runs 11 residues. The V gene's germline CDR1 is LNHDA and CDR2 SQIVND (reference sequence). The CDR3, as DNA: TGTGCCAGTAGGTCCCCGCAGGGGCAGTTCTTC. Translation gives CASRSPQGQFF.

The chain joins TRBV5-4 to TRBJ2-7; D is unresolved. Germline V lookup: CDR1 SGHNT, CDR2 YYREEE (reference sequence). V shed 4 bases and J shed 2 bases, with 13 bases lying between them. This CDR3 contains 14 residues. For the CDR3, the DNA is TGTGCCAGCAGCACCATGAAACTGCCCTACGAGCAGTACTTC. Protein product: CASSTMKLPYEQYF.

The rearrangement joins TRBV20-1 to TRBJ1-6; D may be TRBD1 (5 bases). Germline CDR1 is DFQATT and CDR2 is SNEGSKA (reference sequence). The germline V and J ends were trimmed by 3 bases and 1 base, with 16 bases remaining between them. CDR3 length equals 17 residues. The CDR3 sequence: CSASTGGGASYNSPLHF. CDR3 DNA: TGCAGTGCTAGTACGGGGGGGGGAGCATCCTATAATTCACCCCTCCACTTT.

The chain combines TRBV12-3 or TRBV12-4 with TRBJ2-7; the match to TRBD1 covers 7 bases. This CDR3 is built from 12 residues. V shed 8 bases and J 2 bases; nucleotides not matched to a gene: 3. The CDR3 is CASQTGPYEQYF. CDR3 DNA: TGTGCCAGCCAGACAGGGCCCTACGAGCAGTACTTC.

The J gene is TRBJ1-2, the V gene TRBV7-9, with 9 bases that match TRBD1. The CDR3 sequence is 14 residues long. V dropped 7 bases and J dropped 4; count of bases not matched to a gene: 7. Germline V gene data show CDR1 as SEHNR and CDR2 as FQNEAQ (reference sequence). CDR3 amino acids: CASTKQGASYGYTF. DNA of the CDR3: TGTGCCAGCACAAAACAGGGGGCGAGCTATGGCTACACCTTC.

This sequence joins TRBV7-2 and TRBJ2-5; 9 bases are a match to TRBD1. With 2 bases clipped from V and 2 bases from J, the junction kept 3 bases outside the gene matches. The CDR3 extends over 15 amino acids. Germline V gene sequence: CDR1 SGHTA, CDR2 FQGNSA. CDR3 DNA: TGTGCCAGCAGCTTAACTGGACAGGGGCAAGAGACCCAGTACTTC. Encoded protein: CASSLTGQGQETQYF.

This rearrangement joins TRBV2 to TRBJ1-5; D possibly corresponds to TRBD1 (5 bases). V lost 7 bases and J 5 bases, leaving 15 bases between the germline ends. The length of the CDR3 is 14 residues. Germline V gene data show CDR1 as SNHLY and CDR2 as FYNNEI. As DNA, the CDR3 is TGTGCCAGCACCGGACCGACAGAAGATCAGCCCCAGCATTTT. Its translation is CASTGPTEDQPQHF.

The J gene is TRBJ2-1, the V gene TRBV5-8, with 8 bases lining up with TRBD2. This CDR3 is 13 amino acids long. V lost 2 bases and J lost 7; bases outside the gene matches: 2. CDR1 SGHTS and CDR2 YDEGEE come from the germline V gene. The CDR3 here is CASSFAGGNEQFF. The CDR3 coding sequence is TGTGCCAGCAGCTTCGCGGGGGGAAATGAGCAGTTCTTC.

The V call is TRBV10-3, the J call TRBJ2-7; TRBD2 might be the D (5 bases). CDR1 is ENHRY, CDR2 SYGVKD, per germline. The CDR3 contains 13 residues. V was trimmed by 8 bases and J by 3 bases, leaving 14 bases between them. DNA of the CDR3: TGTGCCATCGCTGAGACCCGGGGCTACGAGCAGTACTTC. Translated: CAIAETRGYEQYF.

This clone has only a few counts. The rearrangement joins TRBV14 to TRBJ2-6; D gene unclear. V was cut by 0 bases and J by 5 bases, with 8 bases left in between. Germline V gives CDR1 SGHDN, CDR2 FVKESK. The CDR3 consists of 15 residues. This chain's CDR3 is CASSQDGSWANVLTF. The CDR3 nucleotides read TGTGCCAGCAGCCAAGACGGTTCGTGGGCCAACGTCCTGACTTTC.

The genes are TRBV5-4 and TRBJ1-1, with D possibly matching TRBD1 (5 bases). Trimming stripped 3 bases from V and 4 bases from J, with 13 bases between. This CDR3 has 14 residues. CDR1 is SGHNT and CDR2 is YYREEE in the germline V gene (reference sequence). The CDR3 is CASSSRGDFTEAFF. The CDR3 DNA follows: TGTGCCAGCAGCTCCCGGGGGGACTTCACTGAAGCTTTCTTT.

The chain employs TRBV7-9 and TRBJ2-1, with D perhaps TRBD1 (6 bases). The CDR3 runs to 14 residues. The V and J ends lost 3 bases and 4 bases respectively, with 10 bases between them. Per germline, CDR1 SEHNR and CDR2 FQNEAQ (reference sequence). The CDR3 spells CASSFKDSYNEQFF. The CDR3 coding sequence is TGTGCCAGCAGCTTCAAGGACAGTTACAATGAGCAGTTCTTC.

This chain joins TRBV7-3 and TRBJ2-7; D not resolved. This CDR3 is built from 13 residues. V was pared by 6 bases and J by 6 bases, with 15 bases between. Germline assignment: CDR1 SGHTA and CDR2 FQGTGA. The CDR3 reads CASSPLVGAEQYF. CDR3 sequence (DNA): TGTGCCAGCAGTCCGTTAGTCGGAGCCGAGCAGTACTTC.

This clone showed up just once. V is TRBV6-5 and J is TRBJ1-1; 8 nucleotides align to TRBD1. Germline lookup yields CDR1 MNHEY and CDR2 SVGAGI. J was trimmed by 12 bases and V by 0 bases; bases with no gene match: 9. The CDR3 is made up of 14 amino acids. This CDR3 is CASSYSKDRARTFF. DNA of the CDR3: TGTGCCAGCAGTTACTCGAAGGACAGGGCGAGAACTTTCTTT.